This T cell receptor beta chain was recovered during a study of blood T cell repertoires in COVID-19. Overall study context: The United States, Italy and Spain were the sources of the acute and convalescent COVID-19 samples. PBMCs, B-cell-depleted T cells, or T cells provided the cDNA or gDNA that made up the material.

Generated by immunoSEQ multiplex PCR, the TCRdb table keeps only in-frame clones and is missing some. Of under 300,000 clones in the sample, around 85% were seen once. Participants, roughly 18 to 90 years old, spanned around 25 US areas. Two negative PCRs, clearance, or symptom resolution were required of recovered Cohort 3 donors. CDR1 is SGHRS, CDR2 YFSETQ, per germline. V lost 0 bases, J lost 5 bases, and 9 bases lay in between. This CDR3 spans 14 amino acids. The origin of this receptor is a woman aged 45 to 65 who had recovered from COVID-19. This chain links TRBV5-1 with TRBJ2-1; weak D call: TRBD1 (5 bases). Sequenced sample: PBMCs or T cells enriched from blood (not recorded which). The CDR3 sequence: CASSLGQRNNEQFF. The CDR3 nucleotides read TGCGCCAGCAGCTTGGGACAGAGAAACAATGAGCAGTTCTTC.